The sequence of this T cell receptor (beta chain) was determined in a study of blood T cell repertoires in COVID-19. About the study: Acute-phase and convalescent COVID-19 samples originated in the United States, Italy and Spain.

Trimming removed 4 bases from V and 4 bases from J; junction bases left unmatched: 4. CDR3 size: 16 residues. The V gene's germline CDR1 is MDHEN and CDR2 SYDVKM. Authors' analysis steps: Amplification of reference gene primers was used by the study to estimate nucleated cell counts. TCRdb keeps only in-frame clones here, not all; method: immunoSEQ multiplex PCR. V, J and clone size derive from that table, while D and trimming were established from the DNA sequence. The data show about 150,000 clones, 65% to 90% seen once. The chain recombines TRBV28 with TRBJ2-1; the match to TRBD2 covers 13 bases. The receptor comes from a man between 65 and 79 years old with acute or convalescent COVID-19. Sequenced input: peripheral blood. In DNA form, the CDR3 reads TGTGCCAGCAGTTGGGGGGGACTAGCGGGGTACAATGAGCAGTTCTTC. This gives the protein CASSWGGLAGYNEQFF.